The clone carrying this T cell receptor (beta chain) was observed a handful of times. The sample originates from a study of blood T cell repertoires in COVID-19. From germline, CDR1 is SGHRS and CDR2 YFSETQ. This CDR3 has 16 residues. J was trimmed by 0 bases and V by 4 bases; bases with no gene match: 2. Here immunoSEQ multiplex PCR was the method, and the copy in TCRdb shows in-frame clones only, minus some. The data hold about 250,000 clones, with roughly 88% observed a single time. This chain links TRBV5-1 with TRBJ2-2; 11 bases are shared with TRBD1. Source material: peripheral blood. This TCR came from a man older than 75 with acute or convalescent COVID-19. This chain's CDR3 is CASSQGQGANTGELFF. As DNA, the CDR3 is TGCGCCAGCAGCCAGGGACAGGGGGCGAACACCGGGGAGCTGTTTTTT.